A single sample is the source of the 22 T cell receptor beta chains below, sequenced in a study of T-cell memory formation after mild COVID-19. TCRdb processed the 5' RACE reads anew with MiXCR; each CDR3 protein has one entry. Here the sample spans fewer than 350,000 distinct CDR3 sequences, approximately 15% being singletons. The source material was PBMCs or a T cell subset sorted from them (not recorded which). The receptors here all came from a man between 18 and 35 years old who had mild COVID-19 (a few samples of this study predate the infection). Cell type and time point are not known.

This clonotype appeared many times. The CDR3 nucleotides are TGTGCCAGCAGCTTAGCCGGCGTGGGGGCACCAGATACGCAGTATTTT. Translated, it gives CASSLAGVGAPDTQYF. The chain uses TRBV7-2 and TRBJ2-3, with a weak D call TRBD1 (6 bases). Between the trimmed V and J ends, which lost 0 bases and 4 bases, there was a span of 14 bases. The CDR3 contains 16 residues. The germline gives CDR1 SGHTA, CDR2 FQGNSA.

This clonotype has a handful of counts. V usage is TRBV5-1 and J usage is TRBJ1-1, with 7 positions matching TRBD1. This CDR3 has 16 residues. CDR1 is SGHRS, CDR2 YFSETQ, per germline. The V gene end was trimmed by 2 bases and the J gene end by 4 bases; junction bases not matched to a gene: 11. CDR3 DNA: TGCGCCAGCAGCTTAGAAACAGGGGCCTGGGGCACTGAAGCTTTCTTT. Its translation: CASSLETGAWGTEAFF.

The rearrangement links TRBV6-2 or TRBV6-3 to TRBJ2-1; 7 nucleotides agree with TRBD1. The ends lost 7 bases at V and 8 bases at J; junction bases unmatched: 8. The CDR3 loop spans 13 amino acids. Germline loops: CDR1 MNHEY, CDR2 SVGEGT. CDR3 amino acids: CASTEDRADEQFF. CDR3 in DNA: TGTGCCAGCACCGAAGACAGGGCAGATGAGCAGTTCTTC.

This clonotype was found a few times. This chain connects TRBV19 to TRBJ1-5; 11 bases line up with TRBD1. CDR3 length: 17 amino acids. The germline gives CDR1 LNHDA, CDR2 SQIVND (reference sequence). V lost 3 bases, J lost 4 bases, and 8 bases stayed unmatched. CDR3 protein: CASSIRDRGLRNQPQHF. Here the CDR3 DNA reads TGTGCCAGTAGTATCCGGGACAGGGGGTTGAGGAATCAGCCCCAGCATTTT.

This clonotype was observed a handful of times. The CDR3 loop is CASSLWNNGGPPTGELFF. Here the CDR3 DNA reads TGTGCCAGCAGCTTATGGAACAACGGTGGGCCGCCCACCGGGGAGCTGTTTTTT. The chain has TRBV7-3 and TRBJ2-2; D ambiguous. The germline V gene encodes CDR1 SGHTA and CDR2 FQGTGA. CDR3 size: 18 residues. V lost 2 bases, J lost 4 bases, and 20 bases lay in between.

This clonotype was counted at least ten times. The genes are TRBV11-2 and TRBJ2-3; 10 positions match TRBD2. The trim removed 5 bases at V and 5 bases at J, leaving 10 bases unmatched. Per the germline V gene, CDR1 is SGHAT and CDR2 is FQNNGV. The CDR3 runs to 16 residues. The CDR3 loop is CASSPLAGAEGDTQYF. CDR3 coding DNA: TGTGCCAGCAGCCCCCTAGCGGGGGCCGAGGGAGATACGCAGTATTTT.

This clonotype was counted a few times. The chain carries TRBV12-3 or TRBV12-4 and TRBJ2-4, with D maybe TRBD1 (5 bases). Trimming stripped 6 bases from V and 4 bases from J, with 10 bases between. This CDR3 is built from 13 residues. CDR3 in amino acids: CASRLDIKNIQYF. CDR3 bases: TGTGCCAGCAGATTGGACATAAAAAACATTCAGTACTTC.

This sequence joins TRBV20-1 and TRBJ1-2; D ambiguous. Germline assignment: CDR1 DFQATT and CDR2 SNEGSKA (reference sequence). The V gene lost 5 bases and the J gene lost 3 bases, with 22 bases spanning the gap. This CDR3 has 16 residues. DNA of the CDR3: TGCAGTGCTCTGCACTCAAATTATGGATACGACTATGGCTACACCTTC. Its translation is CSALHSNYGYDYGYTF.

This clonotype was seen a handful of times. Here the CDR3 DNA reads TGTGCCAGCAGCTTAGTGCGGTACGGGCCAGATACGCAGTATTTT. Protein: CASSLVRYGPDTQYF. The rearrangement joins TRBV7-2 to TRBJ2-3; D call uncertain. Trimming removed 1 base at V and 4 bases at J, with 12 bases between. This CDR3 has 15 residues. The germline gives CDR1 SGHTA, CDR2 FQGNSA.

This clonotype was picked up many times. The chain is built from TRBV7-6 and TRBJ2-7, with a weak D call TRBD1 (5 bases). The length of the CDR3 is 13 residues. The V gene lost 4 bases and the J gene lost 6 bases, with 13 bases spanning the gap. The germline V gene has CDR1 SGHVS and CDR2 FNYEAQ. The CDR3 protein is CASSSTHQGEQYF. In nucleotides, the CDR3 is TGTGCCAGCAGCTCAACCCACCAGGGCGAGCAGTACTTC.

The table lists this clonotype with many counts. V usage is TRBV7-9 and J usage is TRBJ2-5; D remains unclear. The V end lost 5 bases, the J end lost 1 base, and 8 bases lay between the germline ends. The CDR3 sequence is 13 residues long. Germline V gene sequence: CDR1 SEHNR, CDR2 FQNEAQ (reference sequence). CDR3 nucleotides: TGTGCCAGCAGCCCGCACCTCCAAGAGACCCAGTACTTC. Protein: CASSPHLQETQYF. The full variable domain, with the rest looked up from reference TRBV7-9 and TRBJ2-5, is DTGVSQNPRHKITKRGQNVTFRCDPISEHNRLYWYRQTLGQGPEFLTYFQNEAQLEKSRLLSDRFSAERPKGSFSTLEIQRTEQGDSAMYLCASSPHLQETQYFGPGTRLLVL.

The chain employs TRBV28 and TRBJ2-1; a possible D gene is TRBD1 (6 bases). Trimming pared 5 bases from V and 3 bases from J, leaving 17 bases between. CDR3 size: 16 residues. In germline, CDR1 is MDHEN, CDR2 SYDVKM. The CDR3 bases are TGTGCCAGCAGTCCAGGAGAAGGGGGTATCTACAATGAGCAGTTCTTC. This codes for CASSPGEGGIYNEQFF.

The CDR3 region is CASTAEGGGTEAFF. DNA for the CDR3: TGTGCCAGCACGGCCGAGGGAGGTGGTACTGAAGCTTTCTTT. The chain couples TRBV7-2 to TRBJ1-1, with no clear D. The CDR3 runs 14 residues. The germline V gene has CDR1 SGHTA and CDR2 FQGNSA. The V end lost 7 bases, the J end lost 5 bases, and 17 bases lay between the germline ends.

This sequence joins TRBV29-1 and TRBJ2-2; D is perhaps TRBD1 (7 bases). The CDR3 runs to 15 residues. Germline CDR1 is SQVTM and CDR2 is ANQGSEA. V shed 6 bases and J shed 7 bases, with 21 bases lying between them. The CDR3 region is CSVHRGQGESGELFF. CDR3 sequence (DNA): TGCAGCGTGCACCGGGGGCAGGGGGAGAGCGGGGAGCTGTTTTTT.

The chain couples TRBV20-1 to TRBJ2-7; D is uncertain. The CDR3 has 13 residues. Germline CDR1 and CDR2: DFQATT and SNEGSKA (reference sequence). The V gene lost 0 bases and the J gene lost 0 bases, with 6 bases spanning the gap. The CDR3 bases are TGCAGTGCTAGAGATTACGTCTCCTACGAGCAGTACGTC. Translation gives CSARDYVSYEQYV.

V usage is TRBV7-2 and J usage is TRBJ1-4; TRBD1 might be the D (5 bases). The CDR3 has 14 amino acids. Germline loops: CDR1 SGHTA, CDR2 FQGNSA. The V end lost 5 bases, the J end lost 0 bases, and 7 bases lay between the germline ends. The CDR3 sequence: CASSGHSTNEKLFF. CDR3 DNA: TGTGCCAGCAGCGGACACTCAACTAATGAAAAACTGTTTTTT.

The CDR3 bases are TGCAGTGCAGAGCAGGGAGCGGGAGACGAGCAGTACTTC. It specifies CSAEQGAGDEQYF. The V gene is TRBV20-1, the J gene TRBJ2-7, with 8 bases aligning to TRBD2. V dropped 6 bases and J dropped 5; count of bases not matched to a gene: 9. The CDR3 covers 13 residues. Germline CDR1 reads DFQATT; CDR2 reads SNEGSKA (reference sequence).

The gene calls are TRBV6-5 and TRBJ1-4, with D uncertain. CDR1 and CDR2 from the germline V gene are MNHEY and SVGAGI. The V and J ends lost 2 bases and 3 bases respectively, with 13 bases between them. The CDR3 is made up of 16 amino acids. The CDR3 here is CASSYLTSGANEKLFF. The CDR3 DNA reads TGTGCCAGCAGTTACCTCACGTCAGGTGCTAATGAAAAACTGTTTTTT.

This clonotype turned up a few times. The chain joins TRBV9 to TRBJ2-1; 8 bases map to TRBD2. The CDR3 has 16 amino acids. V trimming: 4 bases; J trimming: 4 bases; junction bases outside the gene matches: 10. Germline CDR1 SGDLS, CDR2 YYNGEE. For the CDR3, the DNA is TGTGCCAGCAGCCCAGGCGCGGGGGGCCAATACAATGAGCAGTTCTTC. This translates into CASSPGAGGQYNEQFF.

This clonotype was seen repeatedly, ten times or more. The chain links TRBV12-3 or TRBV12-4 to TRBJ1-2; 7 bases fit TRBD1. The J segment lost 5 bases and the V segment lost 6 bases, leaving 3 bases of the junction unmatched. The CDR3 covers 12 residues. The CDR3 here is CASSLGQYGYTF. For the CDR3, the DNA is TGTGCCAGCAGCCTGGGACAGTATGGCTACACCTTC.

This clonotype was observed a few times. The V gene is TRBV11-2, the J gene TRBJ2-7, with D perhaps matching TRBD2 (6 bases). Trimming removed 1 base from V and 6 bases from J, with 13 bases in between. Germline V gene data show CDR1 as SGHAT and CDR2 as FQNNGV. CDR3 size: 14 residues. CDR3 coding DNA: TGTGCCAGCAGCTTAGGTGCGGGGCTATTCGAGCAGTACGTC. Translating it yields CASSLGAGLFEQYV.

The chain is built from TRBV12-3 or TRBV12-4 and TRBJ2-1; 13 bases align to TRBD2. With V trimmed by 5 bases and J by 7 bases, 11 bases remained unmatched. The CDR3 has 17 amino acids. DNA of the CDR3: TGTGCCAGCAGTCACAGGACTAGCGGGGGTAAACCAAATGAGCAGTTCTTC. Its protein product is CASSHRTSGGKPNEQFF.